A selection of T cell receptor beta chains follows, all from one sample in a study of a mutant IDH1 vaccine in newly diagnosed glioma. Clones were sequenced by immunoSEQ multiplex PCR, and TCRdb holds only the in-frame ones, with some missing. The sample has tens of thousands of clones; about three quarters are singletons. Their antigen targets remain unknown. This material consisted of PBMCs, taken from a glioma patient whose treatment included an IDH1 peptide vaccine. The receptors come from a man aged 35 to 55 with glioma. Both conserved end residues are part of each CDR3.

>TRBJ1-2|TRBV5-5
CASSLTPAYGYTF
>TRBJ2-1|TRBV5-6
CASSSSAGYNEQFF
>TRBJ1-1|TRBV30
CAWKENTEAFF
>TRBJ1-1|TRBV27
CASSLNPVLNTEAFF
>TRBJ1-2|TRBV15
CATSTGGIDYGYTF
>TRBJ2-2|TRBV18
CASSPFSGAENTGELFF
>TRBJ2-7|TRBV5-1
CASREAGGPSEQYF
>TRBJ1-5|TRBV6-5
CASTKNRGQPQHF
>TRBJ1-2|TRBV6-1
CASYPLSNYGYTF
>TRBJ1-5|TRBV6-5
CASSHVHQPQHF
>TRBJ1-1|TRBV5-1
CASSLAQTANTEAFF
>TRBJ1-5|TRBV19
CASSLHGNSNQPQHF
>TRBJ2-3|TRBV5-6
CASSQETDTQYF
>TRBJ2-7|TRBV7-9
CASSSLTSGSSYEQYF
>TRBJ2-3|TRBV5-1
CASSFIPTSTDTQYF
>TRBJ1-5|TRBV7-2
CASSFLGQPQHF
>TRBJ1-1|TRBV19
CASSLGQGRSNEAFF
>TRBJ2-7|TRBV6-5
CASSTGTGVSEQYF
>TRBJ1-5|TRBV27
CASRAGVEGQPQHF
>TRBJ2-1|TRBV10-3
CATKMTGNEQFF
>TRBJ1-2|TRBV29-1
CSVSRENNYGYTF
>TRBJ2-1|TRBV7-2
CASSLDSTGGERFF
>TRBJ1-5|TRBV6-5
CASRSSQRSNQPQHF
>TRBJ2-1|TRBV7-7
CASSQSSGQGYEQFF
>TRBJ2-6|TRBV18
CASSPRSGGRDSGANVLTF
>TRBJ2-1|TRBV4-1
CASSPMVLGSSYNEQFF
>TRBJ1-3|TRBV19
CASPEGNTIYF
>TRBJ1-4|TRBV5-6
CASSLWVVRRNEKLFF
>TRBJ2-5|TRBV11-3
CASSFQETQYF
>TRBJ2-3|TRBV9
CASSVAGALQQDTQYF
>TRBJ2-6|TRBV11-2
CASSGGGTGANVLTF
>TRBJ2-1|TRBV11-3
CASSPRPPVSSYNEQFF
>TRBJ2-4|TRBV7-9
CASSLGPAGKQNIQYF
>TRBJ2-3|TRBV5-1
CASSLREDYTDTQYF
>TRBJ2-5|TRBV29-1
CSVDTGRSQETQYF
>TRBJ1-2|TRBV4-1
CASRPGQGGRGYTF